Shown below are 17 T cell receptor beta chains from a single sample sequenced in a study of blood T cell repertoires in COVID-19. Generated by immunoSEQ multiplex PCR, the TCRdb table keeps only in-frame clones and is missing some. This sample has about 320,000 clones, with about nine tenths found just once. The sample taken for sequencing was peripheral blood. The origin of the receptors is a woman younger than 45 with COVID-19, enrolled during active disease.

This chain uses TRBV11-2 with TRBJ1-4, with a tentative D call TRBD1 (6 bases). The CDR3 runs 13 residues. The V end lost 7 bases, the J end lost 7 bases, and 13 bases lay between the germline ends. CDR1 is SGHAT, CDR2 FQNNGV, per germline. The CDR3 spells CASKWGGSEKLFF. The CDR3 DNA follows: TGTGCCAGCAAGTGGGGGGGCAGTGAAAAACTGTTTTTT. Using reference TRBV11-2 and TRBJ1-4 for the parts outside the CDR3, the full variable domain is EAGVAQSPRYKIIEKRQSVAFWCNPISGHATLYWYQQILGQGPKLLIQFQNNGVVDDSQLPKDRFSAERLKGVDSTLKIQPAKLEDSAVYLCASKWGGSEKLFFGSGTQLSVL.

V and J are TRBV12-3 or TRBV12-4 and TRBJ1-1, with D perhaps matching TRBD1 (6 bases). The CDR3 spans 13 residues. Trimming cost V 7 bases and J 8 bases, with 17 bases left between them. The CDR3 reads CASTIQGAREAFF. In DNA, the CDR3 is TGTGCCAGCACCATACAGGGCGCAAGGGAAGCTTTCTTT.

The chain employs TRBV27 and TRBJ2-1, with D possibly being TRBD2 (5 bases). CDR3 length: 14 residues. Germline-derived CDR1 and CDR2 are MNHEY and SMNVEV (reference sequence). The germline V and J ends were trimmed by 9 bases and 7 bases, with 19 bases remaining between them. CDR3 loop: CASSGRRSGNEQFF. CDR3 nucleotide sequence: TGTGCCAGTTCAGGACGGAGGTCTGGTAATGAGCAGTTCTTC.

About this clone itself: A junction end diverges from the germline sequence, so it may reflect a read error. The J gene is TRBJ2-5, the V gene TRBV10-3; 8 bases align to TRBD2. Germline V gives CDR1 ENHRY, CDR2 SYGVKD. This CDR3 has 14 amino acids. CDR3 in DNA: TGTGCCATCAGTGATACTAGCGGCCCAACCCCTCCTGACTTC. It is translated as CAISDTSGPTPPDF.

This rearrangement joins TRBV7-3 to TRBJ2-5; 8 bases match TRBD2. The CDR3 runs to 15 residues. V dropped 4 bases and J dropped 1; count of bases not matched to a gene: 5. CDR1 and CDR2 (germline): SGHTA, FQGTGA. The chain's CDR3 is CASSSRGGGQETQYF. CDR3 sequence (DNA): TGTGCCAGCAGCTCTCGGGGGGGCGGCCAAGAGACCCAGTACTTC. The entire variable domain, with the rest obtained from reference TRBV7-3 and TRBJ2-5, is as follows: GAGVSQTPSNKVTEKGKYVELRCDPISGHTALYWYRQSLGQGPEFLIYFQGTGAADDSGLPNDRFFAVRPEGSVSTLKIQRTERGDSAVYLCASSSRGGGQETQYFGPGTRLLVL.

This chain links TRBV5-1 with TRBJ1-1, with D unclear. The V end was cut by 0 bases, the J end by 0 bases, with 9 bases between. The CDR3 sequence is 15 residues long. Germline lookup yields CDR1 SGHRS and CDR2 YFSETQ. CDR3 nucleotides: TGCGCCAGCAGCTTGGATTCGGGGATGAACACTGAAGCTTTCTTT. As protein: CASSLDSGMNTEAFF.

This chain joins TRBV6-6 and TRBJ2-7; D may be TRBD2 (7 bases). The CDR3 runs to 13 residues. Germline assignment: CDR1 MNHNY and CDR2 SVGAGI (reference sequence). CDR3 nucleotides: TGTGCCAGCAGTTACTCTGGGGGCGGGGGAGTTCGCGTC. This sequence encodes CASSYSGGGGVRV.

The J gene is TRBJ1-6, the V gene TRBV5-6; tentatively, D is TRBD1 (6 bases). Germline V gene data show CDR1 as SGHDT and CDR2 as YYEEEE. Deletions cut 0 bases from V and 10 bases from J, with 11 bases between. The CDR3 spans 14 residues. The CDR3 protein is CASSLGQGISPLHF. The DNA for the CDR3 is TGTGCCAGCAGCTTGGGTCAGGGGATATCACCCCTCCACTTT.

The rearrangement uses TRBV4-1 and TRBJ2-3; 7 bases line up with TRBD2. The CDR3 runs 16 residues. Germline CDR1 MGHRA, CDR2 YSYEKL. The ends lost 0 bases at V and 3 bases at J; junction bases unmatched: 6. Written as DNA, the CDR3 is TGCGCCAGCAGCCAAGAATGGGGGGGATTTACAGATACGCAGTATTTT. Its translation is CASSQEWGGFTDTQYF.

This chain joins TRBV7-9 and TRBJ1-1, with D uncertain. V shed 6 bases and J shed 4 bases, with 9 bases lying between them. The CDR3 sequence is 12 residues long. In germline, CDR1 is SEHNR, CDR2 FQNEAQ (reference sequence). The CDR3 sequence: CASRKPATEAFF. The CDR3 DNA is TGTGCCAGCAGAAAGCCCGCCACTGAAGCTTTCTTT.

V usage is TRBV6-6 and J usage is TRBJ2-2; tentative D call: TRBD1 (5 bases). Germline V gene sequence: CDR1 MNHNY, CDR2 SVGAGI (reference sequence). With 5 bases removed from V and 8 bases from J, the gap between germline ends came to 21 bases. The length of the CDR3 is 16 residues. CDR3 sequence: CASSTPDNGAWGELFF. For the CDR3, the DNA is TGTGCCAGCAGTACCCCGGACAACGGAGCCTGGGGGGAGCTGTTTTTT.

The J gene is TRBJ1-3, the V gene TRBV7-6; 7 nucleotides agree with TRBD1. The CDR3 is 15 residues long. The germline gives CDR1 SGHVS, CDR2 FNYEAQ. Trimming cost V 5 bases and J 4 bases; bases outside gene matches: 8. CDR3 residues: CASSLRQGTGNTIYF. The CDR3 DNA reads TGTGCCAGCAGCCTCAGACAGGGTACAGGAAACACCATATATTTT.

This chain's CDR3 is CASSLHPGGSGNTIYF. The CDR3 nucleotides read TGTGCCAGCAGTTTACACCCCGGTGGCTCTGGAAACACCATATATTTT. The chain is built from TRBV27 and TRBJ1-3, with unresolved D. Germline CDR1 and CDR2: MNHEY and SMNVEV (reference sequence). The CDR3 is 16 residues long. The V gene lost 2 bases and the J gene lost 0 bases, with 11 bases spanning the gap.

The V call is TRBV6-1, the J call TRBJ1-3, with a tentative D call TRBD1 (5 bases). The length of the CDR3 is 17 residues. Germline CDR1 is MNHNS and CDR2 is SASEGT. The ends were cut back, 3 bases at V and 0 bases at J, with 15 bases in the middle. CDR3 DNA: TGTGCCAGCAGTGAGGCACAAGACAGACTCTCTGGAAACACCATATATTTT. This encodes CASSEAQDRLSGNTIYF.

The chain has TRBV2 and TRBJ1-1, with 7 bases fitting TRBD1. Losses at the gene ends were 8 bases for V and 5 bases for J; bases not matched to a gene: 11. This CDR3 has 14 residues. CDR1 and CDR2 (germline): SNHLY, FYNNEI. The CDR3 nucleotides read TGTGCCAGCTCCCTACATATCAGGGGGACTGAAGCTTTCTTT. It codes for CASSLHIRGTEAFF. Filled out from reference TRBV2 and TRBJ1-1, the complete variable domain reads EPEVTQTPSHQVTQMGQEVILRCVPISNHLYFYWYRQILGQKVEFLVSFYNNEISEKSEIFDDQFSVERPDGSNFTLKIRSTKLEDSAMYFCASSLHIRGTEAFFGQGTRLTVV.

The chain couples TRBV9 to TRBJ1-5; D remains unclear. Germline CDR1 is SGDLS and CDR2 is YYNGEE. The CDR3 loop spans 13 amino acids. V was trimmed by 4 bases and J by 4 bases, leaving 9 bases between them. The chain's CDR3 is CASSSRPNQPQHF. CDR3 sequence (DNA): TGTGCCAGCAGCTCTAGACCGAATCAGCCCCAGCATTTT.

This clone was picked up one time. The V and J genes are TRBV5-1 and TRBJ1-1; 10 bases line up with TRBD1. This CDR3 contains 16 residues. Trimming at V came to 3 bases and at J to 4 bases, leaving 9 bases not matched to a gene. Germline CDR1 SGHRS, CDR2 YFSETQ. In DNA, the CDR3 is TGCGCCAGCAGCTCAAGCCCGGGACAGGGGACCACTGAAGCTTTCTTT. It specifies CASSSSPGQGTTEAFF.